The 30 T cell receptor beta chains below all came from one sample that was sequenced in a study of persistence of HIV-infected CD4 T cells. These TCRs are of unknown antigen specificity. The libraries were made with immunoSEQ version 4 in survey mode. Sequencing used immunoSEQ multiplex PCR; TCRdb keeps in-frame clones, though not all of them. This table has about 36,000 clones, 75% to 85% appearing once. An overlapping HIV-1 Gag peptide pool stimulated these cells at roughly 0.97 ug/peptide/mL. CD40L-negative CD69-negative CD45RO-high memory CD4+ T cells were sorted as populations depleted of antigen-responding cells. The material sequenced was cultured CD4+ T cells from PBMCs, taken from a patient who received antiretroviral therapy. The origin of the receptors is an adult with HIV. The donor label of this sample is uncertain.

The rearrangement joins TRBV13 to TRBJ2-3, with 8 bases lining up with TRBD1. The ends lost 5 bases at V and 4 bases at J; junction bases unmatched: 8. This CDR3 has 15 amino acids. Germline V lookup: CDR1 PRHDT, CDR2 FYEKMQ (reference sequence). The CDR3 sequence is CASSLGQGRSDTQYF. The CDR3 nucleotides are TGTGCCAGCAGCCTCGGACAGGGCCGGTCAGATACGCAGTATTTT. Combining the CDR3 with reference TRBV13 and TRBJ2-3 gives the whole variable domain AAGVIQSPRHLIKEKRETATLKCYPIPRHDTVYWYQQGPGQDPQFLISFYEKMQSDKGSIPDRFSAQQFSDYHSELNMSSLELGDSALYFCASSLGQGRSDTQYFGPGTRLTVL.

Only a few counts were recorded for this clone. This chain uses TRBV7-8 with TRBJ1-6; no clear D. Germline loops: CDR1 SGHVS, CDR2 FQNEAQ. The CDR3 consists of 12 residues. V lost 5 bases, J lost 11 bases, and 10 bases lay in between. The CDR3 nucleotides read TGTGCCAGCAGCCAGAAATTTGCACCCCTCCACTTT. Protein sequence: CASSQKFAPLHF.

The chain links TRBV6-6 to TRBJ2-3, with unresolved D. Germline-derived CDR1 and CDR2 are MNHNY and SVGAGI (reference sequence). V was trimmed by 7 bases and J by 0 bases, leaving 14 bases between them. The CDR3 runs 15 residues. The CDR3 protein is CASTPTLGSTDTQYF. The CDR3 coding sequence is TGTGCCAGCACCCCCACGTTAGGGAGCACAGATACGCAGTATTTT.

V gene TRBV19 combines with J gene TRBJ2-3, with D possibly matching TRBD1 (6 bases). The germline V gene has CDR1 LNHDA and CDR2 SQIVND (reference sequence). Trimming took 1 base from V and 2 from J, leaving 10 bases between them. This CDR3 has 15 amino acids. CDR3 bases: TGTGCCAGTAGTATAGGGACAGAGAACACAGATACGCAGTATTTT. Translated, it gives CASSIGTENTDTQYF.

This clone was found a few times. The rearrangement uses TRBV30 and TRBJ1-1; D unclear. V was pared by 0 bases and J by 1 base, with 12 bases between. The CDR3 is made up of 15 amino acids. Per the germline V gene, CDR1 is GTSNPN and CDR2 is SVGIG (reference sequence). The CDR3: CAWSVWGASNTEAFF. The CDR3 nucleotides read TGTGCCTGGAGTGTATGGGGAGCTTCGAACACTGAAGCTTTCTTT.

In its sample, this clone was seen a few times. The chain joins TRBV14 to TRBJ1-1; tentatively, D is TRBD1 (5 bases). Looked up from germline, CDR1 is SGHDN and CDR2 is FVKESK. The CDR3 totals 15 residues. The ends were cut back, 1 base at V and 6 bases at J, with 15 bases in the middle. The CDR3 region is CASSQVPLTASEAFF. Written as DNA, the CDR3 is TGTGCCAGCAGCCAAGTCCCCTTGACAGCGTCTGAAGCTTTCTTT.

The V call is TRBV6-6, the J call TRBJ2-3; weak D call: TRBD2 (5 bases). The CDR3 length is 16 residues. Per germline, CDR1 MNHNY and CDR2 SVGAGI (reference sequence). Trimming took 2 bases from V and 6 from J, leaving 18 bases between them. The CDR3 coding sequence is TGTGCCAGCAGTTACCAACTGACGGGGTCAAGGGATACGCAGTATTTT. Translated, it gives CASSYQLTGSRDTQYF.

V usage is TRBV27 and J usage is TRBJ1-5, with 10 nucleotides matching TRBD1. Unmatched junction bases numbered 6, after V lost 5 bases and J lost 5 bases. Germline V gives CDR1 MNHEY, CDR2 SMNVEV (reference sequence). This CDR3 has 15 residues. CDR3 amino acids: CASSPGQGTYQPQHF. The CDR3 nucleotides read TGTGCCAGCAGTCCGGGACAGGGGACCTATCAGCCCCAGCATTTT.

The chain is built from TRBV6-1 and TRBJ2-3; D remains unclear. CDR1 is MNHNS and CDR2 is SASEGT in the germline V gene. Trimming took off 3 bases at V and 2 bases at J, with 0 bases between the two ends. There are 11 residues in the CDR3. The CDR3 sequence is CASSDTDTQYF. The CDR3 DNA reads TGTGCCAGCAGTGACACAGATACGCAGTATTTT.

In this sample, this clone turned up a few times. This sequence joins TRBV18 and TRBJ1-1; TRBD1 might be the D (6 bases). The CDR3 has 13 residues. Germline CDR1 and CDR2: KGHSH and LQKENI. Trimming cost V 4 bases and J 1 base, with 7 bases left between them. CDR3 region: CASSQGQNTEAFF. Here the CDR3 DNA reads TGTGCCAGCTCACAGGGACAGAACACTGAAGCTTTCTTT.

The chain carries TRBV4-1 and TRBJ1-5, with D possibly TRBD1 on 5 matching bases. V was pared by 0 bases and J by 3 bases, with 12 bases between. This CDR3 is built from 16 residues. Per germline, CDR1 MGHRA and CDR2 YSYEKL. The CDR3 here is CASSQEWGRLNQPQHF. The CDR3 bases are TGCGCCAGCAGCCAAGAATGGGGCAGGCTCAATCAGCCCCAGCATTTT.

This clone has only a few counts. J is TRBJ2-2 and V is TRBV19; D ambiguous. Germline assignment: CDR1 LNHDA and CDR2 SQIVND (reference sequence). Trimming shortened V by 9 bases and J by 2 bases, and 4 bases separated the two germline ends. This CDR3 has 11 residues. CDR3 sequence: CASGNTGELFF. The CDR3 DNA is TGTGCCAGCGGAAACACCGGGGAGCTGTTTTTT.

The genes are TRBV5-1 and TRBJ1-1; D is possibly TRBD1 (5 bases). CDR1 and CDR2 (germline): SGHRS, YFSETQ. This CDR3 contains 14 residues. V lost 0 bases and J lost 2, with 8 bases in between. In DNA form, the CDR3 reads TGCGCCAGCAGCTTGGGACAGAAAAACACTGAAGCTTTCTTT. This gives the protein CASSLGQKNTEAFF. The variable domain in full, completed from reference TRBV5-1 and TRBJ1-1, reads KAGVTQTPRYLIKTRGQQVTLSCSPISGHRSVSWYQQTPGQGLQFLFEYFSETQRNKGNFPGRFSGRQFSNSRSEMNVSTLELGDSALYLCASSLGQKNTEAFFGQGTRLTVV.

The rearrangement links TRBV19 to TRBJ2-1; D ambiguous. Trimming took off 1 base at V and 8 bases at J, with 3 bases between the two ends. In germline, CDR1 is LNHDA, CDR2 SQIVND (reference sequence). The CDR3 is 11 amino acids. CDR3 coding DNA: TGTGCCAGTAGTATAGGAGATGAGCAGTTCTTC. It codes for CASSIGDEQFF.

This clone was seen a handful of times. The chain carries TRBV18 and TRBJ2-1, with a weak D call TRBD2 (5 bases). V was cut by 3 bases and J by 10 bases, with 16 bases left in between. Germline CDR1 is KGHSH and CDR2 is LQKENI. This CDR3 region has 14 residues. The CDR3 DNA reads TGTGCCAGCTCACCGAGGAGGATGGGAAACGAGCAGTTCTTC. This encodes CASSPRRMGNEQFF.

The chain links TRBV11-3 to TRBJ2-7; 10 bases line up with TRBD1. This CDR3 has 15 amino acids. V was clipped by 1 base and J by 6 bases; unmatched bases: 6. CDR1 SGHNT and CDR2 YENEEA come from the germline V gene. The CDR3 reads CASSLGGTGDFEQYF. CDR3 DNA: TGTGCCAGCAGCTTAGGCGGGACAGGGGATTTCGAGCAGTACTTC.

The genes are TRBV30 and TRBJ2-1, with D perhaps TRBD1 (6 bases). This CDR3 has 13 residues. V dropped 2 bases and J dropped 5 bases, with 10 bases sitting between them. CDR1 is GTSNPN, CDR2 SVGIG, per germline (reference sequence). The CDR3 is CAWSRGFNNEQFF. The CDR3 bases are TGTGCCTGGAGTAGGGGGTTTAACAATGAGCAGTTCTTC.

V gene TRBV5-1 combines with J gene TRBJ2-1, with 13 bases lining up with TRBD2. Looked up from germline, CDR1 is SGHRS and CDR2 is YFSETQ. The ends lost 3 bases at V and 7 bases at J; junction bases unmatched: 4. The CDR3 runs to 15 residues. The CDR3 nucleotides are TGCGCCAGCAGCTCCACTAGCGGGGGGGCAAATGAGCAGTTCTTC. This sequence encodes CASSSTSGGANEQFF.

J is TRBJ2-3 and V is TRBV6-5; 7 bases are shared with TRBD2. This CDR3 is 15 amino acids long. Trimming cost V 6 bases and J 2 bases; bases outside gene matches: 8. Germline V gene sequence: CDR1 MNHEY, CDR2 SVGAGI. DNA of the CDR3: TGTGCCAGCAGGCCGGCTAGCGGCGCCACAGATACGCAGTATTTT. Its protein is CASRPASGATDTQYF.

This chain connects TRBV30 to TRBJ2-1; TRBD2 is a possible D gene (6 bases). CDR3 size: 16 residues. V was pared by 0 bases and J by 5 bases, with 17 bases between. CDR1 is GTSNPN and CDR2 is SVGIG in the germline V gene (reference sequence). The CDR3: CAWSVYGGTVNNEQFF. For the CDR3, the DNA is TGTGCCTGGAGTGTGTATGGCGGGACGGTGAACAATGAGCAGTTCTTC.

The J gene is TRBJ1-1, the V gene TRBV9, with D uncertain. Germline loops: CDR1 SGDLS, CDR2 YYNGEE. Trimming pared 0 bases from V and 5 bases from J, leaving 14 bases between. The CDR3 totals 15 residues. The CDR3 nucleotides are TGTGCCAGCAGCGTAGCGGCAGGAACGGGGACTGAAGCTTTCTTT. It specifies CASSVAAGTGTEAFF.

The V call is TRBV2, the J call TRBJ2-3; 11 nucleotides align to TRBD2. The J segment lost 1 base and the V segment lost 7 bases, leaving 4 bases of the junction unmatched. Germline loops: CDR1 SNHLY, CDR2 FYNNEI. The CDR3 is 15 amino acids. The CDR3 DNA sequence: TGTGCCAGCAAGCCTAGCGGGGGGCGCACAGATACGCAGTATTTT. It specifies CASKPSGGRTDTQYF. The full variable domain, with the rest looked up from reference TRBV2 and TRBJ2-3, is EPEVTQTPSHQVTQMGQEVILRCVPISNHLYFYWYRQILGQKVEFLVSFYNNEISEKSEIFDDQFSVERPDGSNFTLKIRSTKLEDSAMYFCASKPSGGRTDTQYFGPGTRLTVL.

The gene calls are TRBV5-6 and TRBJ2-7; 8 bases fit TRBD1. The V segment lost 4 bases and the J segment 3 bases; nucleotides outside the gene matches: 9. The germline gives CDR1 SGHDT, CDR2 YYEEEE. The CDR3 sequence is 15 residues long. This CDR3 reads CASSLLDRVDYEQYF. CDR3 nucleotide sequence: TGTGCCAGCAGCCTCTTGGACAGGGTCGACTACGAGCAGTACTTC.

V is TRBV5-6 and J is TRBJ1-6; 9 nucleotides line up with TRBD1. Germline V lookup: CDR1 SGHDT, CDR2 YYEEEE. CDR3 length: 17 amino acids. Trimming removed 4 bases from V and 10 bases from J; junction bases left unmatched: 15. CDR3 nucleotide sequence: TGTGCCAGCAGCCTGGGGACAGGGCTGACTAGAGGATCACCCCTCCACTTT. It codes for CASSLGTGLTRGSPLHF.

This clone was detected a few times. This CDR3 reads CASSMISPGSEKLFF. The CDR3 DNA sequence: TGTGCCAGTAGTATGATCTCACCGGGGAGTGAAAAACTGTTTTTT. The chain has TRBV19 and TRBJ1-4; D remains unclear. Germline V gene lookup returns CDR1 LNHDA and CDR2 SQIVND (reference sequence). This CDR3 contains 15 residues. Trimming removed 3 bases at V and 7 bases at J, with 15 bases between. Full variable domain (outside the CDR3, taken from reference TRBV19 and TRBJ1-4): DGGITQSPKYLFRKEGQNVTLSCEQNLNHDAMYWYRQDPGQGLRLIYYSQIVNDFQKGDIAEGYSVSREKKESFPLTVTSAQKNPTAFYLCASSMISPGSEKLFFGSGTQLSVL.

A single count supports this clone. V and J are TRBV12-3 or TRBV12-4 and TRBJ2-7; D is unclear. This CDR3 contains 13 residues. The V and J ends lost 6 bases and 0 bases respectively, with 9 bases between them. CDR3 sequence reads: CASSPDGSYEQYF. As DNA, the CDR3 is TGTGCCAGCAGCCCGGACGGCTCCTACGAGCAGTACTTC.

The chain recombines TRBV6-1 with TRBJ1-2; tentatively, D is TRBD1 (6 bases). The CDR3 is 13 amino acids. Per germline, CDR1 MNHNS and CDR2 SASEGT. V lost 3 bases, J lost 6 bases, and 11 bases lay in between. As DNA, the CDR3 is TGTGCCAGCAGTGAGAGTCAGGGGAATGGCTACACCTTC. This translates into CASSESQGNGYTF.

This clone has just a few counts. This chain connects TRBV16 to TRBJ1-2; 9 nucleotides agree with TRBD1. After removal of 2 bases from V and 4 bases from J, the junction contained 5 bases not matched to a gene. This CDR3 contains 15 residues. CDR1 is KGHSY and CDR2 is FQNENV in the germline V gene. DNA of the CDR3: TGTGCCAGCAGCCAAACCGGGACAGGGATCTATGGCTACACCTTC. This encodes CASSQTGTGIYGYTF.

The chain has TRBV5-1 and TRBJ1-4; TRBD1 matches at 7 bases. The germline V gene has CDR1 SGHRS and CDR2 YFSETQ. The ends lost 4 bases at V and 13 bases at J; junction bases unmatched: 13. The CDR3 contains 14 residues. The CDR3 sequence: CASSRGTEGQRLFF. As DNA, the CDR3 is TGCGCCAGCAGCCGCGGGACAGAGGGCCAAAGACTGTTTTTT.

Comment on this clone: One end of the junction is discordant with germline, which a read error may explain. The chain is built from TRBV12-5 and TRBJ2-1; 7 bases match TRBD2. Germline V gene lookup returns CDR1 LGHNT and CDR2 FRNRAP. This CDR3 has 16 amino acids. CDR3 sequence: CASGLGGGPPYNEQFF. For the CDR3, the DNA is TGTGCTAGTGGTTTGGGGGGAGGGCCCCCCTATAATGAGCAGTTCTTC.